This T cell receptor (beta chain) was captured by sequencing in a study of graft-versus-host responses after intestinal transplantation. Unmatched junction bases numbered 3, after V lost 3 bases and J lost 6 bases. Looked up from germline, CDR1 is SGHAT and CDR2 is FQNNGV. This CDR3 is 14 amino acids long. A note on this clone: Its antigen is currently unknown.

Regarding the study as a whole: Peak GvH clone levels in circulation were associated with early post-transplant HvG declines.

The repertoire was sequenced with immunoSEQ multiplex PCR; TCRdb's copy has only in-frame clones and lacks some. The sample lists more than 95,000 clones, 90% to 95% occurring once. The starting material was unstimulated CD4+ T cells sorted from spleen or lymph node cells, obtained before intestinal transplant. The rearrangement uses TRBV11-2 and TRBJ1-3, with 9 bases lining up with TRBD1. This receptor was identified in a human donor who received an intestinal transplant. CDR3 region: CASSFGQGTNTIYF. DNA for the CDR3: TGTGCCAGCAGCTTCGGACAGGGGACAAACACCATATATTTT. The full variable domain, its missing parts supplied by reference TRBV11-2 and TRBJ1-3, is EAGVAQSPRYKIIEKRQSVAFWCNPISGHATLYWYQQILGQGPKLLIQFQNNGVVDDSQLPKDRFSAERLKGVDSTLKIQPAKLEDSAVYLCASSFGQGTNTIYFGEGSWLTVV.